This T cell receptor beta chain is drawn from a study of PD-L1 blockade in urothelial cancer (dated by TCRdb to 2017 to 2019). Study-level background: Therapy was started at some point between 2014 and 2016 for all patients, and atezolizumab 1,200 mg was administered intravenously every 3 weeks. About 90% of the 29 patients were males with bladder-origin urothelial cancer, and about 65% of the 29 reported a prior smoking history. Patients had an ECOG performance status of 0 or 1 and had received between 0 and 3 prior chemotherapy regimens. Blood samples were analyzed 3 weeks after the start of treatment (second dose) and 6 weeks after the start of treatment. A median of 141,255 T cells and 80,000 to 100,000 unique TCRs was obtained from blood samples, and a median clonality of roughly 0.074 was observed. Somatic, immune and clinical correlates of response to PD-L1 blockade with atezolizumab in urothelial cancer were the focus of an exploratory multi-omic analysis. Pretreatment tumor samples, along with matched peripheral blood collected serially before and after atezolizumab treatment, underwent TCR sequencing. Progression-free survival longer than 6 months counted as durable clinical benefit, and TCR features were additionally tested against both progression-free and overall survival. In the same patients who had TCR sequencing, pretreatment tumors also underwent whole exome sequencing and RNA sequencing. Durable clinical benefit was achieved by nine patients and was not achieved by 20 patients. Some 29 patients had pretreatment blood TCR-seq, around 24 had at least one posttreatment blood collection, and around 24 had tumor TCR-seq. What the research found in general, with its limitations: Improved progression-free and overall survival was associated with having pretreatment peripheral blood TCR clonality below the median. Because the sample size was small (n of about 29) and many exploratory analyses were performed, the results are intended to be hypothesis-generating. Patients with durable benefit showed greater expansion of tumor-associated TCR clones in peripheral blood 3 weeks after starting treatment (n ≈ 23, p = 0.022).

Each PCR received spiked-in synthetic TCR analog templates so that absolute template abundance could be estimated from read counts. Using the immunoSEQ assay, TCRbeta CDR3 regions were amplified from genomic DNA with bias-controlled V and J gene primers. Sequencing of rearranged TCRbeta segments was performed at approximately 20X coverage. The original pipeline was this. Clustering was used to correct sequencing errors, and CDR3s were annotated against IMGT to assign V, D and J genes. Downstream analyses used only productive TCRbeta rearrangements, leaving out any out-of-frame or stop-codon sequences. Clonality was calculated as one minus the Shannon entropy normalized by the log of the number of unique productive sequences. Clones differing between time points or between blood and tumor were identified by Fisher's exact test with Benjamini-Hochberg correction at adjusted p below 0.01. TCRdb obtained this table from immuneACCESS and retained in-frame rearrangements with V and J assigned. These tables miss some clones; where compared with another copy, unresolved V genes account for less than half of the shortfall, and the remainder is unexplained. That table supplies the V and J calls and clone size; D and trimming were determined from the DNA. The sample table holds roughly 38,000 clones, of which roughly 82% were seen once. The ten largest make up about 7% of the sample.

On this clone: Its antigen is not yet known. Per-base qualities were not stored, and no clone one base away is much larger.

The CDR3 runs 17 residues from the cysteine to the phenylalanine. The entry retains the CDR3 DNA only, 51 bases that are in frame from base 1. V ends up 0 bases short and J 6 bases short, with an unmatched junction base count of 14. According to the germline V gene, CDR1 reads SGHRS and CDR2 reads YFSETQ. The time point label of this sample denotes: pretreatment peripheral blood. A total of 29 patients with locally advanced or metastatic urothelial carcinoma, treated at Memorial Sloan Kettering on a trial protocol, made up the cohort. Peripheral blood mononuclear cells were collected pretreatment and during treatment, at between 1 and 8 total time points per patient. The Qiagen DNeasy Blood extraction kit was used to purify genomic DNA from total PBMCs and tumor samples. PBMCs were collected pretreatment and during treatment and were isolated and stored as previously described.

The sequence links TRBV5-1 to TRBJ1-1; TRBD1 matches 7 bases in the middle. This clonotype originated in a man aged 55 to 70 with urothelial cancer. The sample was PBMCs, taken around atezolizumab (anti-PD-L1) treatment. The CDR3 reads CASSLGRGRGKTAEAFF. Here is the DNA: TGCGCCAGCAGCTTGGGAAGGGGGCGAGGGAAGACCGCTGAAGCTTTCTTT.